This TCR beta chain appears in the sequencing data of a study of technical replicates of blood from a handful of donors. Clones were read by immunoSEQ multiplex PCR, and TCRdb kept only the in-frame ones, dropping some. Seen here are about 66,000 clones, 88% observed once, and the top ten hold just over 4.5%. Trimming cost V 0 bases and J 3 bases; bases outside gene matches: 3. This CDR3 has 16 residues. Germline V gives CDR1 SGHNT, CDR2 YYREEE (reference sequence). The chain uses TRBV5-4 and TRBJ2-2, with 9 bases lining up with TRBD2. The sample was PBMCs. This TCR was sampled from a human donor in good health. Some clones in this sample may be carry-over from other donors' samples. The CDR3 DNA follows: TGTGCCAGCAGCTTGGCGCAGCGGGGGGACACCGGGGAGCTGTTTTTT. Translating it yields CASSLAQRGDTGELFF.